The present entry profiles one T cell receptor (beta chain) with its context. These data originate in a study of blood T cell repertoires in COVID-19. Turning to the study itself: Sites across the United States, Italy and Spain contributed samples from acute and convalescent COVID-19. T cells, B-cell-depleted T cells, or PBMCs supplied cDNA or gDNA.

CDR1 and CDR2 from the germline V gene are SEHNR and FQNEAQ (reference sequence). With 1 base removed from V and 2 bases from J, the gap between germline ends came to 5 bases. The CDR3 consists of 13 residues. Per the original data handling: Amplification from reference gene primers served as the basis for estimated nucleated cell counts. The assay was immunoSEQ multiplex PCR, and TCRdb's table has in-frame clones only and misses some. Clone size and the V and J calls come from that table; the DNA yielded D and trimming. This table has fewer than 55,000 clones, over 80% appearing once. The V gene is TRBV7-9, the J gene TRBJ2-5; the D gene is possibly TRBD1 (5 bases). This clonotype was obtained from a middle-aged man with acute or convalescent COVID-19. The sample consisted of peripheral blood. CDR3 coding DNA: TGTGCCAGCAGCTTAGACAGGCAAGAGACCCAGTACTTC. The encoded protein is CASSLDRQETQYF. Full variable domain (missing parts from reference TRBV7-9 and TRBJ2-5): DTGVSQNPRHKITKRGQNVTFRCDPISEHNRLYWYRQTLGQGPEFLTYFQNEAQLEKSRLLSDRFSAERPKGSFSTLEIQRTEQGDSAMYLCASSLDRQETQYFGPGTRLLVL.